The TCR beta chain under discussion was sequenced for a study of CD8 T cells in Susac syndrome. The CDR3 sequence is 15 residues long. CDR1 and CDR2 (germline): MGHRA, YSYEKL. V shed 1 base and J 5 bases; nucleotides not matched to a gene: 6. Random hexamers were used to reverse transcribe the RNA input (roughly 0.5 to 1 ug). TCRdb itself ran the immunoSEQ multiplex PCR reads through MiXCR, one entry per CDR3 protein. The data show under 150,000 distinct CDR3 sequences, more than 75% seen once. The receptor comes from a human donor with multiple sclerosis. The V and J genes are TRBV4-1 and TRBJ1-1; 8 bases align to TRBD1. The sample was CD8+ T cells from PBMCs. For the CDR3, the DNA is TGCGCCAGCAGCCAAGGACAGGGGCTTCGGACTGAAGCTTTCTTT. Translating gives CASSQGQGLRTEAFF.